This is a list of T cell receptor beta chains from one sample in a study of T cells after somatic rescue of genetic block. Generated by immunoSEQ multiplex PCR, the TCRdb table keeps only in-frame clones and is missing some. The sample contains around 67,000 clones, approximately 91% of which appear only once. Material: peripheral blood mononuclear cells (PBMCs). The receptors stem from a man aged 30 to 39. The CDR3 runs from the conserved cysteine through the conserved F or W. The order of the fields is clone size, D gene, V gene, J gene, CDR3 DNA, CDR3 protein. The D gene is left open where the match is weak. Clone size appears in some rows only: once, few, many, or a class for an expanded clone.

NA,NA,TRBV6-1,TRBJ2-2,TGTGCCAGCAGCGTCCGGACCTACACCGGGGAGCTGTTTTTT,CASSVRTYTGELFF
NA,NA,TRBV18,TRBJ2-2,TGTGCCAGCTCACCAGGGTTCACCGGGGAGCTGTTTTTT,CASSPGFTGELFF
NA,TRBD2,TRBV5-1,TRBJ2-5,TGCGCCAGCAACCCGGGGGGGTACCAAGAGACCCAGTACTTC,CASNPGGYQETQYF
NA,NA,TRBV25-1,TRBJ1-4,TGTGCCAGCAGTGAAGGCCTACAGGATTTTAATGAAAAACTGTTTTTT,CASSEGLQDFNEKLFF
NA,NA,TRBV27,TRBJ2-5,TGTGCCAGCAAGTGGATCGGGAGTACAGAGACCCAGTACTTC,CASKWIGSTETQYF
NA,TRBD1,TRBV4-1,TRBJ1-2,TGCGCCAGCAGCCTCCGACAGGGGGAGAGCTATGGCTACACCTTC,CASSLRQGESYGYTF
NA,NA,TRBV4-1,TRBJ2-3,TGCGCCAGCAGCCAAGAAATCACAGATACGCAGTATTTT,CASSQEITDTQYF
NA,NA,TRBV9,TRBJ1-2,TGTGCCAGCAGCGCCCCGAAGGGCAGGGATGCCTATGGCTACACCTTC,CASSAPKGRDAYGYTF
NA,NA,TRBV18,TRBJ1-4,TGTGCCAGCTCACGGGCAACTAATGAAAAACTGTTTTTT,CASSRATNEKLFF
NA,TRBD1,TRBV27,TRBJ2-3,TGTGCCAGCAGTTATCGGGACAGCGCAGATACGCAGTATTTT,CASSYRDSADTQYF
once,NA,TRBV28,TRBJ2-7,TGTGCCAGCAGTTCTCCAATACTTAGCGAGCAGTACTTC,CASSSPILSEQYF
NA,NA,TRBV5-1,TRBJ2-7,TGCGCCAGCAGCTTCCAGGCCACCAGCTCCTACGAGCAGTACTTC,CASSFQATSSYEQYF
few,NA,TRBV10-2,TRBJ2-4,TGCGCCAGCAGTGATTCGGGGATCATCAGCCCCGGATACATTCAGTACTTC,CASSDSGIISPGYIQYF
NA,TRBD2,TRBV28,TRBJ2-7,TGTGCCAGCAGATTAGGGAGGGACCGAAAATACGAGCAGTACTTC,CASRLGRDRKYEQYF
NA,NA,TRBV6-5,TRBJ2-7,TGTGCCAGCGGGACCGATTACGAGCAGTACTTC,CASGTDYEQYF
NA,NA,TRBV5-1,TRBJ2-7,TGCGCCAGCAGCTTGTCTGGGTTCGAGCAGTACTTC,CASSLSGFEQYF
NA,NA,TRBV11-1,TRBJ1-1,TGTGCCAGCAGCTTTGGGGGTCCCCCTGAAGCTTTCTTT,CASSFGGPPEAFF
NA,NA,TRBV7-9,TRBJ2-2,TGTGCCAGCTCCGGGTCGGCGGGCTGGACCACCGGGGAGCTGTTTTTT,CASSGSAGWTTGELFF
few,TRBD1,TRBV7-2,TRBJ1-3,TGTGCCAGCAGCTTAAGCGGGGACAGCTACTCTGGAAACACCATATATTTT,CASSLSGDSYSGNTIYF
NA,TRBD1,TRBV10-3,TRBJ1-1,TGTGCCATCAGTGATGGACAGGGTGATAGAGCTTTCTTT,CAISDGQGDRAFF
NA,NA,TRBV14,TRBJ1-1,TGTGCCAGCAGCCCTAGGACAGAAAGCACTGAAGCTTTCTTT,CASSPRTESTEAFF
NA,TRBD1,TRBV6-1,TRBJ1-2,TGTGCCAGCAGTCCATCGACAGGGTCTAACTATGGCTACACCTTC,CASSPSTGSNYGYTF
NA,NA,TRBV5-1,TRBJ2-3,TGCGCCAGCAGCCCGGACTTTAACAGGGCAGATACGCAGTATTTT,CASSPDFNRADTQYF
few,NA,TRBV7-9,TRBJ2-5,TGTGCCAGCAGGTGGCCGGGACACATGGTTCAGGAGACCCAGTACTTC,CASRWPGHMVQETQYF
NA,TRBD1,TRBV15,TRBJ1-5,TGTGCCACCAGCAGAACCGGGACAGGGCACAATCAGCCCCAGCATTTT,CATSRTGTGHNQPQHF
NA,NA,TRBV4-3,TRBJ2-2,TGCGCCAGCAGCCAAGAATATGGGGGCACCGGGGAGCTGTTTTTT,CASSQEYGGTGELFF